This TCR beta chain was sequenced for a study of T-cell memory formation after mild COVID-19. Constant-segment primers were used for 5'RACE, and the resulting TCR alpha and TCR beta cDNA libraries carried sample barcodes and UMIs. TCRdb re-called the 5' RACE reads with MiXCR, one entry per CDR3 protein. In the table there are over 350,000 distinct CDR3 sequences, approximately 24% of which are singletons. This CDR3 spans 12 amino acids. Germline V lookup: CDR1 SEHNR, CDR2 FQNEAQ (reference sequence). The germline V and J ends were trimmed by 5 bases and 14 bases, with 16 bases remaining between them.

This clonotype originated in an adult woman who had mild COVID-19 (a few samples of this study predate the infection). Cell type and time point are not known. The rearrangement uses TRBV7-9 and TRBJ2-1; D may be TRBD2 (6 bases). The sequenced material came from PBMCs or a T cell subset sorted from them (not recorded which). The CDR3 nucleotides are TGTGCCAGCAGCCCCTCCCGCGGGGAGGAGTTCTTC. This encodes CASSPSRGEEFF.